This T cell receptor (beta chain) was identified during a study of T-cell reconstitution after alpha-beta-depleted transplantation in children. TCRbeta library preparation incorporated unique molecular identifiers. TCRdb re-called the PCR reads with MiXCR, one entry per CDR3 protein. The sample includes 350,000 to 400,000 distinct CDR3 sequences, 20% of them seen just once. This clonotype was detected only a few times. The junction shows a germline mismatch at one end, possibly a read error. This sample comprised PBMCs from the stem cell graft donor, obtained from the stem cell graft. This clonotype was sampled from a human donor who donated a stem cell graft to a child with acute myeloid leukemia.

The CDR3 is CASTSGTAFVGVF. The CDR3 DNA reads TGTGCCAGCACTTCCGGGACAGCCTTCGTGGGGGTCTTC. The chain has TRBV28 and TRBJ2-1; TRBD1 matches 7 bases. CDR1 is MDHEN, CDR2 SYDVKM, per germline. This CDR3 spans 13 amino acids.